These 10 T cell receptor beta chains were all obtained from the same sample, sequenced in a study of T cell responses to AZD1222 COVID-19 vaccine. The repertoire was sequenced with immunoSEQ multiplex PCR; TCRdb's copy has only in-frame clones and lacks some. The table shows some 150,000 clones, with approximately 88% occurring only once. Sequencing used peripheral blood, obtained 28 days after the second AZD1222 dose. These receptors were taken from an adult who received the AZD1222 COVID-19 vaccine.

This chain links TRBV5-5 with TRBJ1-4; D is ambiguous. Germline assignment: CDR1 SGHKS and CDR2 YYEKEE (reference sequence). The CDR3 loop spans 11 amino acids. The germline V and J ends were trimmed by 2 bases and 4 bases, with 0 bases remaining between them. CDR3 protein: CASSFNEKLFF. CDR3 coding DNA: TGTGCCAGCAGCTTTAATGAAAAACTGTTTTTT. Full variable domain (remainder filled in from reference TRBV5-5 and TRBJ1-4): DAGVTQSPTHLIKTRGQQVTLRCSPISGHKSVSWYQQVLGQGPQFIFQYYEKEERGRGNFPDRFSARQFPNYSSELNVNALLLGDSALYLCASSFNEKLFFGSGTQLSVL.

The chain employs TRBV6-5 and TRBJ1-5; D is undetermined. The CDR3 has 14 residues. CDR1 MNHEY and CDR2 SVGAGI come from the germline V gene. The V gene lost 4 bases and the J gene lost 3 bases, with 10 bases spanning the gap. In nucleotides, the CDR3 is TGTGCCAGCAGTTTGATAGAAACCAATCAGCCCCAGCATTTT. Translation: CASSLIETNQPQHF.

The V and J genes are TRBV2 and TRBJ2-7, with a weak D call TRBD1 (5 bases). The V gene's germline CDR1 is SNHLY and CDR2 FYNNEI. The CDR3 is 15 residues long. Trimming took off 6 bases at V and 6 bases at J, with 21 bases between the two ends. For the CDR3, the DNA is TGTGCCAGCAGAGGGGCCCAAAGGAAATTGAGCGAGCAGTACTTC. This codes for CASRGAQRKLSEQYF.

This chain connects TRBV2 to TRBJ1-6; D gene ambiguous. Trimming removed 4 bases at V and 0 bases at J, with 7 bases between. This CDR3 is built from 15 residues. Germline loops: CDR1 SNHLY, CDR2 FYNNEI. The CDR3 DNA follows: TGTGCCAGCAGTGGAATGAGCTCCTATAATTCACCCCTCCACTTT. It yields the protein CASSGMSSYNSPLHF.

The chain has TRBV11-2 and TRBJ2-5; 7 nucleotides align to TRBD2. The germline V gene has CDR1 SGHAT and CDR2 FQNNGV. The CDR3 contains 14 residues. With 1 base clipped from V and 5 bases from J, the junction kept 4 bases outside the gene matches. Here the CDR3 reads CASSLAGGRETQYF. DNA of the CDR3: TGTGCCAGCAGCTTAGCGGGGGGACGTGAGACCCAGTACTTC.

The chain links TRBV21-1 to TRBJ1-2. TRBV21-1 is a pseudogene segment. The CDR3 contains 13 residues. DNA for the CDR3: TGTGCCAGCAGCATAACCACGGCCGCCGGCTACACCTTC. Its protein is CASSITTAAGYTF.

This clone was counted once. CDR3 nucleotides: TGTGCCAGCAGCTTGGCCCAGGGCGGAAACACCGGGGAGCTGTTTTTT. Amino acids: CASSLAQGGNTGELFF. This chain links TRBV7-9 with TRBJ2-2; D might be TRBD1 (5 bases). The CDR3 has 16 amino acids. Germline CDR1 is SEHNR and CDR2 is FQNEAQ (reference sequence). Trimming left V 3 bases short and J 2 bases short, with 13 bases between.

The CDR3 sequence is CASSQVGRGGDEQFF. CDR3 in DNA: TGCGCCAGCAGCCAAGTAGGGCGGGGGGGCGATGAGCAGTTCTTC. The V and J genes are TRBV4-1 and TRBJ2-1, with TRBD2 matching 9 bases. The CDR3 totals 15 residues. The V and J ends lost 1 base and 8 bases, in that order; junction bases with no gene match: 6. Germline CDR1 is MGHRA and CDR2 is YSYEKL.

This sequence joins TRBV19 and TRBJ1-2; D remains unclear. Trimming shortened V by 10 bases and J by 4 bases, and 16 bases separated the two germline ends. CDR1 LNHDA and CDR2 SQIVND come from the germline V gene (reference sequence). The CDR3 consists of 13 residues. This CDR3 reads CATKSPVSYGYTF. The CDR3 DNA reads TGTGCCACCAAAAGCCCGGTTTCCTATGGCTACACCTTC.

The V and J genes are TRBV5-6 and TRBJ1-4; maybe TRBD1 (5 bases). CDR3 length equals 15 residues. The germline V gene encodes CDR1 SGHDT and CDR2 YYEEEE. The ends were cut back, 1 base at V and 7 bases at J, with 14 bases in the middle. The CDR3 DNA follows: TGTGCCAGCAGCTTGCCCGGGACCAGCGGTGAAAAACTGTTTTTT. It codes for CASSLPGTSGEKLFF.